This TCR beta chain was recovered during a study of blood T cell repertoires in COVID-19. Study details: PBMCs, B-cell-depleted T cells, or T cells were the source of the cDNA or gDNA that made up the material.

Clones were read by immunoSEQ multiplex PCR, and TCRdb kept only the in-frame ones, dropping some. The sample lists 300,000 to 350,000 clones; approximately 89% were seen once. The CDR3 is 16 amino acids. CDR1 and CDR2 from the germline V gene are SGDLS and YYNGEE. Unmatched junction bases numbered 8, after V lost 4 bases and J lost 0 bases. This clonotype originated in a woman aged 60-70 years with COVID-19, enrolled during active disease. The sample comprised peripheral blood. This rearrangement joins TRBV9 to TRBJ2-3; 7 bases match TRBD2. The CDR3 here is CASSRYGGSSTDTQYF. The DNA of the CDR3 is TGTGCCAGCAGCCGCTACGGGGGGTCTAGCACAGATACGCAGTATTTT.